One T cell receptor beta chain is described in this entry. Antigen: not known. This record belongs to a study of T cell repertoires in cytomegalovirus infection. Study-level information: Recently identified HLA-C-restricted and well-studied HLA-B-restricted CMV epitopes were used. Both CMV infection and a matching HLA type were indicated by public TCR beta signatures. Overall study results and limits: Across the ex vivo response, the dominant clonotypes were HLA-C-restricted CMV-specific TCR beta clonotypes.

The CDR3 is 13 residues long. CDR1 and CDR2 from the germline V gene are MNHEY and SMNVEV (reference sequence). Via MiXCR, TCRdb re-called the reads, giving one row per CDR3 protein. The sample consists of approximately 990,000 distinct CDR3 sequences, 31% of them appearing once. The V call is TRBV27, the J call TRBJ2-7; D possibly matches TRBD1 or TRBD2 (5 bases each). This TCR derives from a human donor in good health (CMV status not recorded). Some clones in this sample may be carry-over from other donors' samples. Sequencing was performed on cultured CD8+ T cells from PBMCs, taken from culture after CMV antigen stimulation. This CDR3 is CTSSPGPPGEQYV. In DNA, the CDR3 is TGTACCAGCAGCCCGGGACCGCCAGGCGAGCAGTACGTC.